The T cell receptor (beta chain) under discussion was sequenced for a study of blood T cell repertoires in COVID-19. Trimming left V 6 bases short and J 5 bases short, with 11 bases between. The length of the CDR3 is 13 residues. Germline assignment: CDR1 MRHNA and CDR2 SNTAGT. Profiling relied on immunoSEQ multiplex PCR, and the TCRdb table lists in-frame clones only, not all of them. This table has 200,000 to 300,000 clones, 70% to 90% appearing once. The chain has TRBV6-4 and TRBJ1-5; the D is unclear. The sequence was obtained from a woman in her forties or fifties with acute COVID-19. The sequencing input was PBMCs or T cells enriched from blood (not recorded which). The CDR3 region has the DNA TGTGCCAGCAGCGGGTCCCGGGATCAGCCCCAGCATTTT. Residues: CASSGSRDQPQHF.